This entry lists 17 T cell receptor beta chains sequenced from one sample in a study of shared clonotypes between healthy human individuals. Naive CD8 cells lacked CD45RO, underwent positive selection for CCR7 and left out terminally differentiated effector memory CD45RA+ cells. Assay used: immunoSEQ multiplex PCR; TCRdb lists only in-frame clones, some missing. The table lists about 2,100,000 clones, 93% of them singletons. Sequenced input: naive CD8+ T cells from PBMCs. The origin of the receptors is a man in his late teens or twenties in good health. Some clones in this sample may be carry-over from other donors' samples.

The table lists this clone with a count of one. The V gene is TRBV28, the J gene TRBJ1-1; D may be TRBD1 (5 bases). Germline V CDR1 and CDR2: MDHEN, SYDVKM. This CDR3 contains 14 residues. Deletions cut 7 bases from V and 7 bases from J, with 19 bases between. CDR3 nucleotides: TGTGCCAGCACCCAATGGGGCAGGGCCGATGAAGCTTTCTTT. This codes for CASTQWGRADEAFF.

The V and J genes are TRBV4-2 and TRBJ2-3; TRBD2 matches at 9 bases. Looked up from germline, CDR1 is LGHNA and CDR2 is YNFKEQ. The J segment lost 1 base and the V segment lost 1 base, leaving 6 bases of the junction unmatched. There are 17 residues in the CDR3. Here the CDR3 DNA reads TGTGCCAGCAGCCAAGGGAGTGCGGGAGGGGGCACAGATACGCAGTATTTT. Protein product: CASSQGSAGGGTDTQYF.

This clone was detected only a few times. CDR3 sequence: CASSVGGREAFF. The CDR3 DNA follows: TGTGCCAGCAGCGTAGGGGGCAGGGAAGCTTTCTTT. This rearrangement joins TRBV9 to TRBJ1-1, with a weak D call TRBD1 (5 bases). This CDR3 region has 12 residues. Trimming cost V 0 bases and J 8 bases, with 8 bases left between them. Germline CDR1 and CDR2: SGDLS and YYNGEE. The whole variable domain, remainder taken from reference TRBV9 and TRBJ1-1, is DSGVTQTPKHLITATGQRVTLRCSPRSGDLSVYWYQQSLDQGLQFLIQYYNGEERAKGNILERFSAQQFPDLHSELNLSSLELGDSALYFCASSVGGREAFFGQGTRLTVV.

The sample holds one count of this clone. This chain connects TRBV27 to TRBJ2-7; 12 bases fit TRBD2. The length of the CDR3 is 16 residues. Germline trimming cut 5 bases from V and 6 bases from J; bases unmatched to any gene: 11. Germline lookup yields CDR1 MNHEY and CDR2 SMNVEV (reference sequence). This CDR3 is CASSGRTSGTIGEQYF. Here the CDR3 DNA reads TGTGCCAGCAGTGGGCGGACTAGCGGGACGATCGGCGAGCAGTACTTC.

The CDR3 spells CASSSDRGHGELFF. DNA for the CDR3: TGTGCCAGCAGTTCGGACAGGGGTCACGGGGAGCTGTTTTTT. This chain connects TRBV27 to TRBJ2-2, with 9 bases fitting TRBD1. This CDR3 contains 14 residues. V was clipped by 4 bases and J by 7 bases; unmatched bases: 4. Germline V gene sequence: CDR1 MNHEY, CDR2 SMNVEV (reference sequence).

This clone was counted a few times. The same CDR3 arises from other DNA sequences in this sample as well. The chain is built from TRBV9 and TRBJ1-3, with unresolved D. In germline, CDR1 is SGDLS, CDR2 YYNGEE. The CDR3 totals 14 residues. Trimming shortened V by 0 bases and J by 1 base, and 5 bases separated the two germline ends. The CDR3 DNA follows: TGTGCCAGCAGCGTAGGGAGTTCTGGAAACACCATATATTTT. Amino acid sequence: CASSVGSSGNTIYF. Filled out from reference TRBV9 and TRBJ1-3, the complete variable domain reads DSGVTQTPKHLITATGQRVTLRCSPRSGDLSVYWYQQSLDQGLQFLIQYYNGEERAKGNILERFSAQQFPDLHSELNLSSLELGDSALYFCASSVGSSGNTIYFGEGSWLTVV.

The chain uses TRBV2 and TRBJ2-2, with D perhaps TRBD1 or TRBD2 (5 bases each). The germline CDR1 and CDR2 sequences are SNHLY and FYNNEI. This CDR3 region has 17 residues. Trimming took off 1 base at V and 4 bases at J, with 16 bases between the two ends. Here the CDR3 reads CASSEDGTRAGTGELFF. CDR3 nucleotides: TGTGCCAGCAGTGAAGACGGGACCAGGGCGGGCACCGGGGAGCTGTTTTTT.

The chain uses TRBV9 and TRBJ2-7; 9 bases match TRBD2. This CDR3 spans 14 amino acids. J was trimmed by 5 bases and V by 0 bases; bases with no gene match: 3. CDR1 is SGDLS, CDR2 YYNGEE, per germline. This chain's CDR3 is CASSVGGGRDEQYF. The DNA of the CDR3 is TGTGCCAGCAGCGTAGGAGGCGGGAGGGACGAGCAGTACTTC. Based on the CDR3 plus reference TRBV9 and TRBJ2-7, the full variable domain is DSGVTQTPKHLITATGQRVTLRCSPRSGDLSVYWYQQSLDQGLQFLIQYYNGEERAKGNILERFSAQQFPDLHSELNLSSLELGDSALYFCASSVGGGRDEQYFGPGTRLTVT.

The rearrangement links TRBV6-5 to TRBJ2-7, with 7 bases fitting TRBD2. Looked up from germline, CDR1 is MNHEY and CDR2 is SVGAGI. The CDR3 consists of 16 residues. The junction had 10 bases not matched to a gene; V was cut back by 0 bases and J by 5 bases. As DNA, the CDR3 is TGTGCCAGCAGTTACTCGACGGGACTAATCATCCACGAGCAGTACTTC. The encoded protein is CASSYSTGLIIHEQYF.

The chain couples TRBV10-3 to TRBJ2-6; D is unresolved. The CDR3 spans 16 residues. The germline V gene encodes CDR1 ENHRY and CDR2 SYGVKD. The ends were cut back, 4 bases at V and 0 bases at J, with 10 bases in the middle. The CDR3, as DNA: TGTGCCATCAGTGGGCTAGGATTCTCTGGGGCCAACGTCCTGACTTTC. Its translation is CAISGLGFSGANVLTF.

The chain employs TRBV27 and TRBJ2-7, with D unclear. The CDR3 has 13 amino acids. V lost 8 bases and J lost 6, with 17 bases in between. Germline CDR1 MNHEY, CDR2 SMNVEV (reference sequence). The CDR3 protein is CASSGSLAGEQYF. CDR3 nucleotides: TGTGCCAGCTCTGGGTCCCTGGCTGGCGAGCAGTACTTC.

The CDR3 nucleotides are TGTGCCACCAGCTGGACGGACAGGACTGAAGCTTTCTTT. Amino acid sequence: CATSWTDRTEAFF. V usage is TRBV15 and J usage is TRBJ1-1, with TRBD1 matching over 7 bases. Trimming took 5 bases from V and 5 from J; bases not matched to a gene: 5. This CDR3 has 13 residues. Germline CDR1 LNHNV, CDR2 YYDKDF (reference sequence).

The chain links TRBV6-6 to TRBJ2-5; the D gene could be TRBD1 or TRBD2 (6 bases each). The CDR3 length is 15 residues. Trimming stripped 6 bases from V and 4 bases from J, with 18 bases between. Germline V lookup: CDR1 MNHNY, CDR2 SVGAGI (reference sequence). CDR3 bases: TGTGCCAGCAGAGCCACGCAGGGGCGGGGAGAGACCCAGTACTTC. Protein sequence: CASRATQGRGETQYF.

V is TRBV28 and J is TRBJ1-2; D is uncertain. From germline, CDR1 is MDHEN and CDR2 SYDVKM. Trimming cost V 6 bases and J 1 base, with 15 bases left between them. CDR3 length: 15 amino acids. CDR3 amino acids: CASSYGPVLNYGYTF. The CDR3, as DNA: TGTGCCAGCAGCTATGGCCCGGTCCTTAACTATGGCTACACCTTC.

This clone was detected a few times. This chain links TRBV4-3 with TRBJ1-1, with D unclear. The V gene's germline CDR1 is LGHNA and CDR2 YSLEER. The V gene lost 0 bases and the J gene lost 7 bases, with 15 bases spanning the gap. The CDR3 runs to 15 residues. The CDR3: CASSQDLKTAFEAFF. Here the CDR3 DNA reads TGCGCCAGCAGCCAAGATCTCAAGACTGCCTTTGAAGCTTTCTTT.

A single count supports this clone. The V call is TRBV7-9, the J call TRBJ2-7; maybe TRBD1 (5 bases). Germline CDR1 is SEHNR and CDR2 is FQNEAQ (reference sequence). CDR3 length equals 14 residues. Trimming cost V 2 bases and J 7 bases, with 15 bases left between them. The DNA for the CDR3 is TGTGCCAGCAGCTTAAGGCAGGGCGACGGGGAGCAGTACTTC. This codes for CASSLRQGDGEQYF.

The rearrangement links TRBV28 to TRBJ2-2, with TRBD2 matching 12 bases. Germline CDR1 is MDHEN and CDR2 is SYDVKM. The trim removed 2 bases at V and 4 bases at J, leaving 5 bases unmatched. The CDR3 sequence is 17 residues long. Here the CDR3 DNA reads TGTGCCAGCAGTTTACCAACTAGCGGGAGGCGCACCGGGGAGCTGTTTTTT. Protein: CASSLPTSGRRTGELFF.